Presented here are 15 T cell receptor beta chains from one specimen sequenced in a study of blood T cell repertoires in COVID-19. The table came from immunoSEQ multiplex PCR; TCRdb's copy has only in-frame clones and leaves some out. Counted here are some 18,000 clones, almost 90% occurring once; the ten biggest clones make up approximately 12%. The sequenced sample was peripheral blood. The receptor source for this set is a human donor in a cohort sampled during active COVID-19.

The J gene is TRBJ2-2, the V gene TRBV18; tentative D call: TRBD1 (6 bases). Germline CDR1 KGHSH, CDR2 LQKENI. This CDR3 region has 16 residues. V shed 6 bases and J shed 0 bases, with 14 bases lying between them. Here the CDR3 DNA reads TGTGCCAGCTCCCGACGGACAGCCGCGAACACCGGGGAGCTGTTTTTT. It codes for CASSRRTAANTGELFF.

This clone was seen more than once but under ten times. The chain has TRBV7-7 and TRBJ2-2; perhaps TRBD1 as D (6 bases). This CDR3 has 15 amino acids. Trimming left V 4 bases short and J 6 bases short, with 15 bases between. Germline CDR1 is SSHAT and CDR2 is FNYEAQ (reference sequence). The CDR3 loop is CASSSTGNSAGELFF. The CDR3 DNA reads TGTGCCAGCAGCTCCACAGGGAATTCGGCCGGGGAGCTGTTTTTT.

The rearrangement joins TRBV19 to TRBJ1-4, with 7 positions matching TRBD1. The CDR3 consists of 15 residues. Germline V gene sequence: CDR1 LNHDA, CDR2 SQIVND (reference sequence). V was pared by 2 bases and J by 7 bases, with 7 bases of the junction left unmatched. CDR3 loop: CASSILRQGGEKLFF. In DNA form, the CDR3 reads TGTGCCAGTAGTATACTGAGACAGGGAGGTGAAAAACTGTTTTTT.

The CDR3 protein is CASSEPITNDEQYF. The DNA for the CDR3 is TGTGCCAGCAGTGAGCCCATAACTAATGACGAGCAGTACTTC. The V and J genes are TRBV2 and TRBJ2-7; no clear D. This CDR3 has 14 amino acids. V was clipped by 3 bases and J by 5 bases, with 14 bases between them. Germline loops: CDR1 SNHLY, CDR2 FYNNEI.

V is TRBV2 and J is TRBJ1-1; D ambiguous. The CDR3 extends over 14 amino acids. The V gene lost 6 bases and the J gene lost 0 bases, with 11 bases spanning the gap. Germline V gene sequence: CDR1 SNHLY, CDR2 FYNNEI. In DNA form, the CDR3 reads TGTGCCAGCAGCCCTCGAGCCCTGAACACTGAAGCTTTCTTT. This codes for CASSPRALNTEAFF.

The V gene is TRBV9, the J gene TRBJ1-2; 8 bases agree with TRBD1. V lost 0 bases and J lost 4; bases outside the gene matches: 5. CDR1 SGDLS and CDR2 YYNGEE come from the germline V gene. The CDR3 runs 15 residues. This chain's CDR3 is CASSVGQGSSYGYTF. CDR3 nucleotides: TGTGCCAGCAGCGTAGGACAGGGGTCTAGCTATGGCTACACCTTC.

CDR3 sequence reads: CASSSTWTGAVGYTF. The CDR3 DNA reads TGTGCCAGCAGCTCTACTTGGACAGGGGCTGTTGGTTACACCTTC. The chain recombines TRBV5-6 with TRBJ1-2; 9 bases are a match to TRBD1. Per the germline V gene, CDR1 is SGHDT and CDR2 is YYEEEE. The CDR3 totals 15 residues. Trimming took 3 bases from V and 11 from J; bases not matched to a gene: 14.

This clone was seen only once. The chain couples TRBV19 to TRBJ1-6; 10 bases agree with TRBD1. The CDR3 runs 17 residues. Germline assignment: CDR1 LNHDA and CDR2 SQIVND (reference sequence). The V segment lost 0 bases and the J segment 10 bases; nucleotides outside the gene matches: 9. CDR3 protein: CASSIDSGTGALSPLHF. The CDR3 DNA reads as TGTGCCAGTAGTATAGACTCCGGGACAGGGGCTTTGTCACCCCTCCACTTT.

The V gene is TRBV29-1, the J gene TRBJ1-5; weak D call: TRBD1 (5 bases). The CDR3 loop spans 12 amino acids. Trimming took off 6 bases at V and 4 bases at J, with 10 bases between the two ends. The germline CDR1 and CDR2 sequences are SQVTM and ANQGSEA. This chain's CDR3 is CSVAGSNQPQHF. In nucleotides, the CDR3 is TGCAGCGTCGCAGGGTCAAATCAGCCCCAGCATTTT.

This chain links TRBV6-1 with TRBJ1-6, with a tentative D call TRBD1 (6 bases). Germline CDR1 is MNHNS and CDR2 is SASEGT. This CDR3 spans 15 amino acids. Trimming took off 2 bases at V and 8 bases at J, with 13 bases between the two ends. CDR3 loop: CASSEIWGRDSPLHF. The CDR3 DNA reads as TGTGCCAGCAGTGAAATTTGGGGGCGCGATTCACCCCTCCACTTT.

The chain recombines TRBV2 with TRBJ1-1, with 7 bases aligning to TRBD1. The CDR3 is 14 amino acids. After removal of 2 bases from V and 6 bases from J, the junction contained 6 bases not matched to a gene. Germline V gene data show CDR1 as SNHLY and CDR2 as FYNNEI. CDR3: CASSERQGRPEAFF. In DNA form, the CDR3 reads TGTGCCAGCAGTGAAAGACAGGGCCGCCCTGAAGCTTTCTTT.

The DNA of the CDR3 is TGTGCCAGCAGCCAAGTTCCCACGTTAGCTGGAAACACCATATATTTT. Amino acids: CASSQVPTLAGNTIYF. V gene TRBV3-1 (or the pseudogene TRBV3-2) combines with J gene TRBJ1-3; D uncertain. Trimming removed 1 base at V and 2 bases at J, with 12 bases between. Per germline, CDR1 LGHDT and CDR2 YNNKEL (reference sequence). This CDR3 comprises 16 residues.

The CDR3 DNA reads as TGTGCCAGCAGCTCCTACAGGGGGCGCGTCGGGCCTGAAGCTTTCTTT. It translates to CASSSYRGRVGPEAFF. V and J are TRBV7-9 and TRBJ1-1, with 9 nucleotides matching TRBD1. V shed 4 bases, J shed 6 bases, and the junction held 12 bases outside the gene matches. The CDR3 sequence is 16 residues long. Germline CDR1 reads SEHNR; CDR2 reads FQNEAQ (reference sequence). The full variable domain, completed using reference TRBV7-9 and TRBJ1-1, is DTGVSQNPRHKITKRGQNVTFRCDPISEHNRLYWYRQTLGQGPEFLTYFQNEAQLEKSRLLSDRFSAERPKGSFSTLEIQRTEQGDSAMYLCASSSYRGRVGPEAFFGQGTRLTVV.

This clone was seen a handful of times. The chain couples TRBV10-1 to TRBJ1-3, with a weak D call TRBD1 (5 bases). The CDR3 spans 15 residues. Between the trimmed V and J ends, which lost 3 bases and 0 bases, there was a span of 9 bases. CDR1 WNHNN and CDR2 SYGVQD come from the germline V gene (reference sequence). For the CDR3, the DNA is TGCGCCAGCAGTGACAGGGCGCACTCTGGAAACACCATATATTTT. Translated, it gives CASSDRAHSGNTIYF.

J is TRBJ2-7 and V is TRBV11-2, with TRBD1 identical over 7 bases. CDR1 and CDR2 (germline): SGHAT, FQNNGV. The CDR3 totals 14 residues. The V segment lost 5 bases and the J segment 3 bases; nucleotides outside the gene matches: 7. CDR3 DNA: TGTGCCAGCAGCCCTTCCACAGGGGTCTACGAGCAGTACTTC. Encoded protein: CASSPSTGVYEQYF.